The 20 T cell receptor beta chains presented below share a single source sample, sequenced in a study of blood T cell repertoires in COVID-19. Clones were sequenced by immunoSEQ multiplex PCR, and TCRdb holds only the in-frame ones, with some missing. Of 200,000 to 250,000 clones listed, roughly 89% are singletons. Sequencing was done on a sample of PBMCs or T cells enriched from blood (not recorded which). Source of these receptors: a man younger than 40 who had been exposed to COVID-19.

The chain combines TRBV5-1 with TRBJ2-2, with 9 positions matching TRBD1. V was clipped by 4 bases and J by 5 bases; unmatched bases: 6. In germline, CDR1 is SGHRS, CDR2 YFSETQ. The CDR3 has 15 amino acids. The chain's CDR3 is CASSGWTGETGELFF. Written as DNA, the CDR3 is TGCGCCAGCAGCGGATGGACAGGGGAGACCGGGGAGCTGTTTTTT.

V gene TRBV7-3 combines with J gene TRBJ2-1, with 9 bases matching TRBD1. Germline V lookup: CDR1 SGHTA, CDR2 FQGTGA. The CDR3 runs 13 residues. V trimming: 5 bases; J trimming: 5 bases; junction bases outside the gene matches: 1. The CDR3 reads CASSRTGDNEQFF. The CDR3 DNA reads as TGTGCCAGCAGCCGGACAGGGGACAATGAGCAGTTCTTC.

The gene calls are TRBV5-3 and TRBJ1-6, with TRBD1 as a possible D gene (5 bases). TRBV5-3 is reported as an ORF; its role is uncertain. This CDR3 comprises 15 residues. Trimming left V 2 bases short and J 7 bases short, with 13 bases between. For the CDR3, the DNA is TGTGCCAGAAGCTTTCCAGGGTTTTTCAATTCACCCCTCCACTTT. Its protein is CARSFPGFFNSPLHF.

The chain has TRBV2 and TRBJ2-1; 8 bases are shared with TRBD2. The germline V gene has CDR1 SNHLY and CDR2 FYNNEI. V shed 1 base and J 9 bases; nucleotides not matched to a gene: 8. This CDR3 comprises 15 residues. The CDR3 loop reads CASSEGTWAGGEQFF. CDR3 nucleotide sequence: TGTGCCAGCAGTGAAGGAACATGGGCGGGAGGTGAGCAGTTCTTC. Complete variable domain (other parts from reference TRBV2 and TRBJ2-1): EPEVTQTPSHQVTQMGQEVILRCVPISNHLYFYWYRQILGQKVEFLVSFYNNEISEKSEIFDDQFSVERPDGSNFTLKIRSTKLEDSAMYFCASSEGTWAGGEQFFGPGTRLTVL.

V and J are TRBV6-1 and TRBJ1-5; 7 positions agree with TRBD1. CDR3 size: 16 residues. Germline loops: CDR1 MNHNS, CDR2 SASEGT. J was trimmed by 5 bases and V by 0 bases; bases with no gene match: 7. DNA of the CDR3: TGTGCCAGCAGTGAAGCCCACCTAACAGGGGATCAGCCCCAGCATTTT. This sequence encodes CASSEAHLTGDQPQHF.

The V gene is TRBV4-1, the J gene TRBJ2-5; 12 nucleotides match TRBD2. Trimming removed 4 bases from V and 5 bases from J; junction bases left unmatched: 11. The CDR3 has 17 amino acids. From germline, CDR1 is MGHRA and CDR2 YSYEKL. The CDR3 nucleotides are TGCGCCAGCAGCCCTCGGCTAGCGGGGGGGATAGTGGAGACCCAGTACTTC. Translating gives CASSPRLAGGIVETQYF.

This clone was detected a few times. The junction differs from germline at one of its ends, possibly a read error. Written as DNA, the CDR3 is TGTGCCAGCAGCTTAACGAGGGGACTCTATAAGTCACCCCTCCACTTT. Translation gives CASSLTRGLYKSPLHF. This rearrangement joins TRBV7-7 to TRBJ1-6; possibly TRBD1 for D (5 bases). The CDR3 has 16 amino acids. The V gene's germline CDR1 is SSHAT and CDR2 FNYEAQ (reference sequence).

This clone occurred once. V and J are TRBV5-1 and TRBJ2-5; 9 nucleotides align to TRBD1. The CDR3 is 15 residues long. CDR1 and CDR2 from the germline V gene are SGHRS and YFSETQ. The V gene end was trimmed by 0 bases and the J gene end by 5 bases; junction bases not matched to a gene: 5. CDR3 in amino acids: CASSLGTGARETQYF. The CDR3 coding sequence is TGCGCCAGCAGCTTGGGGACAGGGGCGAGGGAGACCCAGTACTTC.

This chain connects TRBV5-5 to TRBJ1-5; 7 positions match TRBD1. The trim removed 2 bases at V and 0 bases at J, leaving 2 bases unmatched. The CDR3 covers 15 residues. Germline V gene data show CDR1 as SGHKS and CDR2 as YYEKEE (reference sequence). Written as DNA, the CDR3 is TGTGCCAGCAGCTTAACAGGGGTTAGCAATCAGCCCCAGCATTTT. This sequence encodes CASSLTGVSNQPQHF. The full variable domain, completed using reference TRBV5-5 and TRBJ1-5, is DAGVTQSPTHLIKTRGQQVTLRCSPISGHKSVSWYQQVLGQGPQFIFQYYEKEERGRGNFPDRFSARQFPNYSSELNVNALLLGDSALYLCASSLTGVSNQPQHFGDGTRLSIL.

This chain links TRBV9 with TRBJ2-1; a possible D gene is TRBD2 (6 bases). The CDR3 is 16 residues long. Germline values: CDR1 SGDLS, CDR2 YYNGEE. Trimming cost V 0 bases and J 0 bases, with 10 bases left between them. CDR3 in amino acids: CASSVGSGSSYNEQFF. In DNA form, the CDR3 reads TGTGCCAGCAGCGTAGGTAGCGGAAGCTCCTACAATGAGCAGTTCTTC.

V is TRBV2 and J is TRBJ2-3, with a weak D call TRBD2 (7 bases). The germline CDR1 and CDR2 sequences are SNHLY and FYNNEI. This CDR3 has 16 residues. V was shortened by 0 bases and J by 6 bases, with 16 bases between the two germline ends. The CDR3 DNA follows: TGTGCCAGCAGTGAAGCGGGGGGGCCTCTTGGTGATACGCAGTATTTT. Its translation: CASSEAGGPLGDTQYF.

The chain employs TRBV3-1 (or the pseudogene TRBV3-2) and TRBJ2-1; D is perhaps TRBD2 (6 bases). This CDR3 region has 15 residues. Germline V gene data show CDR1 as LGHDT and CDR2 as YNNKEL (reference sequence). Trimming took off 4 bases at V and 4 bases at J, with 14 bases between the two ends. The CDR3, as DNA: TGTGCCAGCAGCCCTTTCAGCGGGTCATACAATGAGCAGTTCTTC. Protein sequence: CASSPFSGSYNEQFF.

The chain recombines TRBV6-5 with TRBJ1-2; 11 positions agree with TRBD1. Germline-derived CDR1 and CDR2 are MNHEY and SVGAGI. The V and J ends lost 7 bases and 5 bases, in that order; junction bases with no gene match: 6. The CDR3 contains 14 residues. The CDR3 DNA reads TGTGCCAGCACGGACAGGGGGCTGGGGTATGGCTACACCTTC. Protein product: CASTDRGLGYGYTF.

The table lists this clone with a count of one. This chain uses TRBV15 with TRBJ1-2; unclear D gene. The CDR3 has 14 residues. The germline V gene encodes CDR1 LNHNV and CDR2 YYDKDF (reference sequence). V lost 5 bases and J lost 3, with 13 bases in between. The CDR3 protein is CATSPGVTDYGYTF. CDR3 DNA sequence: TGTGCCACCAGCCCCGGGGTCACTGACTATGGCTACACCTTC.

V gene TRBV5-1 combines with J gene TRBJ1-1; 10 bases agree with TRBD1. The CDR3 has 14 residues. With V trimmed by 6 bases and J by 5 bases, 7 bases remained unmatched. CDR1 and CDR2 (germline): SGHRS, YFSETQ. CDR3: CASTPGQGKTEAFF. CDR3 bases: TGCGCCAGCACCCCGGGACAGGGGAAAACTGAAGCTTTCTTT.

The rearrangement links TRBV6-1 to TRBJ2-3, with TRBD2 as a possible D gene (6 bases). Germline loops: CDR1 MNHNS, CDR2 SASEGT. This CDR3 has 15 amino acids. V lost 1 base and J 6 bases, leaving 14 bases between the germline ends. The DNA of the CDR3 is TGTGCCAGCAGTGAAGGCGGGACGTGGGCCGATACGCAGTATTTT. Translating it yields CASSEGGTWADTQYF.

The genes are TRBV25-1 and TRBJ1-2, with a tentative D call TRBD1 (6 bases). CDR1 and CDR2 (germline): MGHDK, SYGVNS. The CDR3 loop spans 14 amino acids. V dropped 5 bases and J dropped 0 bases, with 10 bases sitting between them. The CDR3 region has the DNA TGTGCCAGCAGTCAACAGGGACCTAACTATGGCTACACCTTC. Its protein is CASSQQGPNYGYTF.

The chain has TRBV18 and TRBJ1-3, with D uncertain. Germline V lookup: CDR1 KGHSH, CDR2 LQKENI. There are 15 residues in the CDR3. V gave up 2 bases and J gave up 2 bases, with 10 bases separating them. The CDR3 sequence: CASSPAGAAGNTIYF. CDR3 DNA: TGTGCCAGCTCACCAGCGGGCGCGGCTGGAAACACCATATATTTT.

This clone has just one count. This sequence joins TRBV29-1 and TRBJ2-7, with D uncertain. The germline V gene encodes CDR1 SQVTM and CDR2 ANQGSEA. The CDR3 extends over 12 amino acids. V lost 2 bases to trimming and J lost 3 bases, with 8 bases between them. Written as DNA, the CDR3 is TGCAGCGTTGAAATTGGCAGCTACGAGCAGTACTTC. It codes for CSVEIGSYEQYF.

This sequence joins TRBV5-1 and TRBJ2-1; 9 nucleotides align to TRBD1. The CDR3 is 14 residues long. Trimming took 4 bases from V and 8 from J; bases not matched to a gene: 7. Germline CDR1 SGHRS, CDR2 YFSETQ. The CDR3 loop reads CASSPTGGRHEQFF. The CDR3 DNA sequence: TGCGCCAGCAGCCCGACAGGGGGTAGGCATGAGCAGTTCTTC.